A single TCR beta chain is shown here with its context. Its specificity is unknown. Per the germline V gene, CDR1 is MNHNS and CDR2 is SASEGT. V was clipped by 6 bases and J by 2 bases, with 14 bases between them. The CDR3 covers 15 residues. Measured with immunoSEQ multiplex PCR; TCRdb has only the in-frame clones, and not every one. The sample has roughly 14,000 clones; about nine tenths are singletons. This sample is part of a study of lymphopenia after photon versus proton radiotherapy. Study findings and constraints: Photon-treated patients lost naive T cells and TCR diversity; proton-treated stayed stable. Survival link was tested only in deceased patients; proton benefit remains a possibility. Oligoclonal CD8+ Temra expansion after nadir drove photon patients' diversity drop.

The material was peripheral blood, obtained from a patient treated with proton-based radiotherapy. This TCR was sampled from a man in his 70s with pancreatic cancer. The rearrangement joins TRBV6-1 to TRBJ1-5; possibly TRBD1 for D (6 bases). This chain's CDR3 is CASSEGEKGNQPQHF. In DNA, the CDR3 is TGTGCCAGCAGCGAGGGGGAAAAGGGCAATCAGCCCCAGCATTTT.